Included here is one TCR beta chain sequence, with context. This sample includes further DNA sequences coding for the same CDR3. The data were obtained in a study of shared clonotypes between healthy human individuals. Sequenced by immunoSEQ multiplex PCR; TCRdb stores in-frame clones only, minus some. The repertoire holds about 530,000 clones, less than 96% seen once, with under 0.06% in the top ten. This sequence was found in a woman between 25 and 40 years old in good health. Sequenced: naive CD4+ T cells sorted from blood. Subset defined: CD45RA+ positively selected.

The CDR3 DNA is TGTGCCAGCAGCGTTAGCACAGATACGCAGTATTTT. This sequence encodes CASSVSTDTQYF. This chain uses TRBV2 with TRBJ2-3; D not certain. CDR1 and CDR2 (germline): SNHLY, FYNNEI. Trimming shortened V by 6 bases and J by 0 bases, and 4 bases separated the two germline ends. This CDR3 has 12 residues.